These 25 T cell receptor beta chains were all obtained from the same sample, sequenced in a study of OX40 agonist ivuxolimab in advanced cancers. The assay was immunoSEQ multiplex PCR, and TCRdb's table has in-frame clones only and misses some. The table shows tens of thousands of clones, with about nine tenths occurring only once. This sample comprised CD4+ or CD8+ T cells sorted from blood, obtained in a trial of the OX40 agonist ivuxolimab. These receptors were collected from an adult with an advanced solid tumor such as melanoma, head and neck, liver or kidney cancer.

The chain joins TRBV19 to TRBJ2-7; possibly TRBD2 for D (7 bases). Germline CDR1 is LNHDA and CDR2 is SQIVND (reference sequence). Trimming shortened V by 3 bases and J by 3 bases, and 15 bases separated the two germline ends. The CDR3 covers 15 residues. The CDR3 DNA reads TGTGCCAGTAGTATGGGGGGGGCACATCTCTACGAGCAGTACTTC. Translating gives CASSMGGAHLYEQYF.

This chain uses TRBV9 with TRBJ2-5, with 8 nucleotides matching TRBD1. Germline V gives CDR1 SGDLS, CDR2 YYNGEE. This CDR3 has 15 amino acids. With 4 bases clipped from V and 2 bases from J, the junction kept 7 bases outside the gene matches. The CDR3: CASSPRTGWQETQYF. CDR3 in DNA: TGTGCCAGCAGCCCAAGGACAGGGTGGCAAGAGACCCAGTACTTC.

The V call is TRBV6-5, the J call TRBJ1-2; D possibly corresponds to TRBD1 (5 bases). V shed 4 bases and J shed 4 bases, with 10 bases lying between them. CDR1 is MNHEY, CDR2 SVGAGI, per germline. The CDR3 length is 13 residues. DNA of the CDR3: TGTGCCAGCAGTTTCTCGGGGGGCTATGGCTACACCTTC. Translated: CASSFSGGYGYTF.

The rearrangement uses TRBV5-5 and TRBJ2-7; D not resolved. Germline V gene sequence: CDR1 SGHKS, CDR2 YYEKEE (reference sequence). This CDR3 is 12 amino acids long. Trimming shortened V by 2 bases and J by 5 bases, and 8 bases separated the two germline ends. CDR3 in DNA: TGTGCCAGCAGCTTCGTACTCAACGAGCAGTACTTC. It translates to CASSFVLNEQYF.

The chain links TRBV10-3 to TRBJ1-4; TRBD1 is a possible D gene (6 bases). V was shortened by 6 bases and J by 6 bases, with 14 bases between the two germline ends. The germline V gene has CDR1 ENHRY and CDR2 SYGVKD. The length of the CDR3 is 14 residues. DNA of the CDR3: TGTGCCATCAGCGCGCGGGGGGGGCATGAAAAACTGTTTTTT. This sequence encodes CAISARGGHEKLFF.

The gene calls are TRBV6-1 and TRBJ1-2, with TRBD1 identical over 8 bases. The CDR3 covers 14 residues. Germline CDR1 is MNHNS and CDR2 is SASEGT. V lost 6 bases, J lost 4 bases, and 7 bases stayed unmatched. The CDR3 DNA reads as TGTGCCAGCAGGAAGACAGGGGCCTTCTATGGCTACACCTTC. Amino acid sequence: CASRKTGAFYGYTF.

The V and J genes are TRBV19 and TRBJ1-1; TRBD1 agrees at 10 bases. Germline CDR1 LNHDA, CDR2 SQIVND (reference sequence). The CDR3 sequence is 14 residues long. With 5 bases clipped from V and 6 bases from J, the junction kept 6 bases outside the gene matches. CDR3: CASSRDRGGSEAFF. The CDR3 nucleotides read TGTGCCAGTAGTCGGGACAGGGGCGGGTCTGAAGCTTTCTTT.

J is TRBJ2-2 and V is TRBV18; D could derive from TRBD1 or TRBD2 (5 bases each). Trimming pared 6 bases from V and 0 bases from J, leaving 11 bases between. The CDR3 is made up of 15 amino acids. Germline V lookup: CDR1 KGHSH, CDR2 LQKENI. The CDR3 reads CASSSGTANTGELFF. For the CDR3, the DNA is TGTGCCAGCTCTTCAGGGACGGCGAACACCGGGGAGCTGTTTTTT.

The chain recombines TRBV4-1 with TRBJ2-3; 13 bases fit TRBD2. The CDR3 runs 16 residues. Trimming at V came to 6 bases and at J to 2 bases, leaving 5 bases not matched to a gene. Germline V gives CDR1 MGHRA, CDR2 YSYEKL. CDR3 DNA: TGCGCCAGCAGTCTTGGGACTAGCGGGACCACAGATACGCAGTATTTT. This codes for CASSLGTSGTTDTQYF.

The CDR3 nucleotides are TGTGCCAGCAGCTCCGTCGGACCAGATACGCAGTATTTT. Its translation: CASSSVGPDTQYF. The chain combines TRBV5-4 with TRBJ2-3; the D is unclear. V was cut by 3 bases and J by 4 bases, with 9 bases left in between. CDR3 length: 13 residues. Germline CDR1 and CDR2: SGHNT and YYREEE (reference sequence).

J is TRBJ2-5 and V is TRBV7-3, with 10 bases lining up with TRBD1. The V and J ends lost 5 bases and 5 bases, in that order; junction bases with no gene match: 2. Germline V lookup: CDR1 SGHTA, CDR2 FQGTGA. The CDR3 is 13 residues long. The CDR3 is CASSRTGGETQYF. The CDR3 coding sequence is TGTGCCAGCAGCCGGACAGGGGGGGAGACCCAGTACTTC.

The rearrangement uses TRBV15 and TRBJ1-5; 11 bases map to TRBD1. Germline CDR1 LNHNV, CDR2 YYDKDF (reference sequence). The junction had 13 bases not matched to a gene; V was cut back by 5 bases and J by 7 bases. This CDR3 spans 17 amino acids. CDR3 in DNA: TGTGCCACCAGCGTAGACCGGACAGGGGGCGCGGAGCAGCCCCAGCATTTT. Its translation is CATSVDRTGGAEQPQHF.

The CDR3 DNA reads as TGTGCCAGCAGCTTGGCCGTCCCAAGCTCCTACAATGAGCAGTTCTTC. Translating it yields CASSLAVPSSYNEQFF. The genes are TRBV5-8 and TRBJ2-1, with D hard to call. The CDR3 contains 16 residues. Between the trimmed V and J ends, which lost 0 bases and 0 bases, there was a span of 10 bases. Germline lookup yields CDR1 SGHTS and CDR2 YDEGEE. Looking up the rest from reference TRBV5-8 and TRBJ2-1 gives the full variable domain: EAGVTQSPTHLIKTRGQQATLRCSPISGHTSVYWYQQALGLGLQFLLWYDEGEERNRGNFPPRFSGRQFPNYSSELNVNALELEDSALYLCASSLAVPSSYNEQFFGPGTRLTVL.

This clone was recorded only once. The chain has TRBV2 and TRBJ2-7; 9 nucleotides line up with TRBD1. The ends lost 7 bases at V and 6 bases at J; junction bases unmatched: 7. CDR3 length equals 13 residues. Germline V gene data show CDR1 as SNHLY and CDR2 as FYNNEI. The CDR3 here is CASIRDRVGEQYF. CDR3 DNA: TGTGCCAGCATTCGGGACAGGGTCGGCGAGCAGTACTTC. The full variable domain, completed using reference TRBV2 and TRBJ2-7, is EPEVTQTPSHQVTQMGQEVILRCVPISNHLYFYWYRQILGQKVEFLVSFYNNEISEKSEIFDDQFSVERPDGSNFTLKIRSTKLEDSAMYFCASIRDRVGEQYFGPGTRLTVT.

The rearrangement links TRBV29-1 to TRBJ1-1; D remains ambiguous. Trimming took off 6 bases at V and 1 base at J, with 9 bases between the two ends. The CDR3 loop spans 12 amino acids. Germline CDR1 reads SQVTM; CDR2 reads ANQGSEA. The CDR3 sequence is CSVVSGNTEAFF. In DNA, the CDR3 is TGCAGCGTGGTTTCTGGGAACACTGAAGCTTTCTTT.

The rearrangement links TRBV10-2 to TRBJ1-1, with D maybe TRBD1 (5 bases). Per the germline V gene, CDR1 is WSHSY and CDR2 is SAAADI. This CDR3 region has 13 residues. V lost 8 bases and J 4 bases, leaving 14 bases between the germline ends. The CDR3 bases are TGCGCCAGCGGGGGGGTATTTGGCACTGAAGCTTTCTTT. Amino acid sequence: CASGGVFGTEAFF.

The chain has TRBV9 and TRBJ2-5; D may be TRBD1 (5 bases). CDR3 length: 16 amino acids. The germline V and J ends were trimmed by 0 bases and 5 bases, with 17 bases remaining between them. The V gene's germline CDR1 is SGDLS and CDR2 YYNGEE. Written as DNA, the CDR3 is TGTGCCAGCAGCGTAGCATGGCAGGGAAAGGAGGAGACCCAGTACTTC. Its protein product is CASSVAWQGKEETQYF.

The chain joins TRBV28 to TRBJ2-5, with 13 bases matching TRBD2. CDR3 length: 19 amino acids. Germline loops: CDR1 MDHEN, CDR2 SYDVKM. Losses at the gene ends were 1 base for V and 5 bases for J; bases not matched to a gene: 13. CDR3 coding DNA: TGTGCCAGCAGTTTATTGGTAATACCGGGACTAGCGGGATCCGAGACCCAGTACTTC. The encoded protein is CASSLLVIPGLAGSETQYF.

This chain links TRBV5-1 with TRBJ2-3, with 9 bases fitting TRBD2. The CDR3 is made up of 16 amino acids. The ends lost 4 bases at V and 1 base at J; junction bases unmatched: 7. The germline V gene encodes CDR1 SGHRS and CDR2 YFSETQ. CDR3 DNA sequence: TGCGCCAGCAGCCCCGGGACTAGCCGCGGCACAGATACGCAGTATTTT. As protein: CASSPGTSRGTDTQYF.

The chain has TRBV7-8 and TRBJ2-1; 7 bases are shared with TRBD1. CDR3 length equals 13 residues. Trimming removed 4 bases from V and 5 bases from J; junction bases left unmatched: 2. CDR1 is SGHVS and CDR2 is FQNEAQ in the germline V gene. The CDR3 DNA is TGTGCCAGCAGCTCCGGGACAGACAATGAGCAGTTCTTC. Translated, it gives CASSSGTDNEQFF.

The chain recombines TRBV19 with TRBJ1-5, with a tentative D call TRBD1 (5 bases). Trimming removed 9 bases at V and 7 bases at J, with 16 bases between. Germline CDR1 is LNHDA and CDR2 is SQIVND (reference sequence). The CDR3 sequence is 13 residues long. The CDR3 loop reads CASQTEPDQPQHF. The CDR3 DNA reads TGTGCCAGCCAGACAGAACCCGACCAGCCCCAGCATTTT.

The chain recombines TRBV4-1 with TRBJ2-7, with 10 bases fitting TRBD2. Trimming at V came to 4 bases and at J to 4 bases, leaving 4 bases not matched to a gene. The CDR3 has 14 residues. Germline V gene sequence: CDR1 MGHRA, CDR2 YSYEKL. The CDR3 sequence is CASSLAGGVYEQYF. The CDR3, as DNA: TGCGCCAGCAGCCTAGCGGGAGGAGTATACGAGCAGTACTTC.

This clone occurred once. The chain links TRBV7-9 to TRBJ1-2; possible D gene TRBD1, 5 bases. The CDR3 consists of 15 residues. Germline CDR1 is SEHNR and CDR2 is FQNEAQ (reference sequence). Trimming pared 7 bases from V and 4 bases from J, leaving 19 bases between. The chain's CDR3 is CASTLTGARAYGYTF. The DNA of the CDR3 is TGTGCCAGCACCCTAACTGGGGCAAGGGCCTATGGCTACACCTTC.

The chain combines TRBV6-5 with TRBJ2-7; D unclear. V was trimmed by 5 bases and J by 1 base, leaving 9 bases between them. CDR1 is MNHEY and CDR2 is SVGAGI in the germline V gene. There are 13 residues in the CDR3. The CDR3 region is CASSTDPSYEQYF. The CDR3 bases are TGTGCCAGCAGTACCGATCCGTCCTACGAGCAGTACTTC.

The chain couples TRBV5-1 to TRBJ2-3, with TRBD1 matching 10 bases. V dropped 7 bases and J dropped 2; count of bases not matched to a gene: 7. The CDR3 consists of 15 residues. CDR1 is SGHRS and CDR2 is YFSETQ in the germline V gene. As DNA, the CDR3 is TGCGCCAGCTCGGGCGGGACAGGGGACACAGATACGCAGTATTTT. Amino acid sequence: CASSGGTGDTDTQYF.